The table lists the clone carrying this T cell receptor (beta chain) with a few counts. Its antigen is unidentified. Germline V gene data show CDR1 as SGDLS and CDR2 as YYNGEE. Trimming cost V 6 bases and J 0 bases, with 12 bases left between them. There are 14 residues in the CDR3. This entry comes from a study of beta chain features in type 1 diabetes. Every bit of the isolated RNA underwent reverse transcription, so sequencing read expressed TCRB transcripts. Produced via immunoSEQ multiplex PCR; TCRdb's table is partial and in-frame only. Of around 710,000 clones listed, 9.5% to 15% are singletons. Overall study results and limits: Across all four CD4+ subsets, people with type 1 diabetes showed modestly shorter TCRB CDR3s.

Sequencing was carried out using naive CD4+ T cells from blood. This clonotype was obtained from a man in his thirties or forties with type 1 diabetes. This sequence joins TRBV9 and TRBJ1-2, with D hard to call. CDR3: CASTEDGANYGYTF. Written as DNA, the CDR3 is TGTGCCAGCACCGAGGACGGGGCTAACTATGGCTACACCTTC. The variable domain in full, completed from reference TRBV9 and TRBJ1-2, reads DSGVTQTPKHLITATGQRVTLRCSPRSGDLSVYWYQQSLDQGLQFLIQYYNGEERAKGNILERFSAQQFPDLHSELNLSSLELGDSALYFCASTEDGANYGYTFGSGTRLTVV.